Given below is one TCR beta chain in context. Its antigen remains undetermined. Base quality data are lacking; no much larger clone is found one base away. Healthy HIV-negative adults with no recently reported acute infections or vaccinations were included as donors. Only Caucasian adults living in Nashville, Tennessee, USA were represented among the donors. Magnetic negative selection was used to enrich CD4+ T cells, after which naive cells were positively selected on CD45RA and the negative fraction became the memory subset. Blood was obtained by leukapheresis, after which PBMCs were separated by Ficoll-Histopaque density gradient centrifugation and cryopreserved in liquid nitrogen vapor phase. Analytical flow cytometry was used to check the purity and quantity of each magnetically sorted T cell population. From each sorted fraction, genomic DNA was isolated and quantified by UV absorbance on a Nanodrop 2000c.

CDR1 and CDR2 were assigned from the germline V gene (reference sequence) as LNHDA and SQIVND. Counted from cysteine to phenylalanine, this CDR3 has 13 amino acids. Only the CDR3 DNA stays, 39 bases, in frame from base 1. A distance of 13 bases separates the germline ends of V and J, which lose 6 bases and 8 bases respectively. This entry comes from a study of shared clonotypes between healthy human individuals (dated by TCRdb to 2018 to 2020). About the study as a whole: Two women and a few men aged 18 to 49 years were included in the cohort. To estimate repertoire size and how much clonotype sharing occurs between individuals, the study deeply sequenced the blood TCR repertoires of about five healthy adults. Different laboratories and diverse techniques were used to prepare libraries and sequence TCR repertoires, to increase sequencing depth and limit assay-specific biases. Leukapheresis yielded between about 0.94 and 8.9 billion PBMCs per donor. For each donor, CD4 naive and CD4 memory were each run on three plates, CD8 naive on two plates, and CD8 memory on one plate. Paper-wide results and their limitations: Rarefaction of sorted-subset datasets indicated incomplete sequencing despite the large sequencing depth. Estimated clonotype richness was generally larger for naive than for memory subsets. Pairwise subsampling indicated that sequencing depth was expected to affect the degree of clonotype sharing among donors. About 4.5% of naive CD4, 3.5% of naive CD8, approximately 2% of memory CD4, and roughly 0.4% of memory CD8 clonotypes were shared across four donors. Because the study included only a small number of donors, the genetic and exposure-history diversity represented was limited. Only blood was sampled, and tissue TCR repertoires likely differ from those in blood. Compared with non-shared clonotypes, clonotypes shared by all four sorted-subset donors had higher generation probabilities.

TCR CDR3 regions were amplified from genomic DNA by multiplex PCR using the deep immunoSEQ assay. Extracted genomic DNA from each cell subset was distributed evenly across all wells of several immunoSEQ 96-well plates, and each plate was treated as a replicate. For sorted subsets, 150 to 250 ng genomic DNA, equal to tens of thousands of T cell genomes, was loaded into each replicate PCR. The purified libraries were quantified using a Qubit 3.0 fluorometer, sized with a Bioanalyzer 2100, and then quantified again using the KAPA Library Quantification kit. A separate single-read 150-cycle Illumina NextSeq 550 flow cell was used to sequence each immunoSEQ 96-well plate. In the source study's methods: The immunoSEQ output contained only junctional sequences without quality scores, so filtering could not match that applied to full-length reads. To assign V/J genes and CDR3, sequences were annotated against IMGT germline references using PyIR, a Python wrapper for IgBLAST v1.9. Reads with weak V/J assignments (E-value above 1e-6), missing CDR3, stop codons, out-of-frame junctions, or ambiguous translated residues were removed. A V3J clonotype was defined by an identical inferred V gene, J gene, and CDR3 amino acid sequence. To compute the percentage overlap between repertoires, the number of shared unique clonotypes was divided by the size of the smaller repertoire. RTK rarefaction, the Chao1 estimator, and Recon v2.1 estimates of unobserved clonotypes were used to assess repertoire richness. Generation probabilities for all TCRbeta clonotypes obtained by the gDNA method from a few donors were computed using OLGA. Sourced from immuneACCESS, this table was stored by TCRdb with only in-frame sequences that have V and J called. A share of the clones is absent; for the studies checked, an unresolved V gene accounts for under half, and the remainder has no known explanation. From that table come the V and J calls and clone size; the DNA was used to work out D and trimming. Within this sample are hundreds of thousands of clones, with 74% of them counted one time only. The ten largest clones take up 1.5% to 2% of the sample.

The clonotype was recovered from a woman aged 25 to 39 in good health. The rearranged chain carries TRBV19 and TRBJ1-4, with the D gene not clear enough to name. Sequences were obtained from memory CD4+ T cells sorted from blood. The sample's cell subset or site, from its label and the paper: CD45RA-negative fraction. The DNA sequence reads TGTGCCAGTAGCAACCCCCAGAAGGAAAAACTGTTTTTT. Its translation is CASSNPQKEKLFF. Reference TRBV19 and TRBJ1-4 genes cover what lies past the CDR3, so the full variable domain is DGGITQSPKYLFRKEGQNVTLSCEQNLNHDAMYWYRQDPGQGLRLIYYSQIVNDFQKGDIAEGYSVSREKKESFPLTVTSAQKNPTAFYLCASSNPQKEKLFFGSGTQLSVL.